This TCR beta chain was sequenced in a study of identifying expanded T cells in peripheral blood. Study results and caveats: Two-week clone count variance significantly increased as total template count grew.

Collection occurred without any documented infections or immune events in donors. Turning to this clone: Its antigen is not known.

CDR3 length: 13 amino acids. Deletions cut 4 bases from V and 6 bases from J, with 10 bases between. Germline lookup yields CDR1 LNHDA and CDR2 SQIVND (reference sequence). Data came from immunoSEQ multiplex PCR; TCRdb stores just in-frame clones and leaves some out. The table records more than 95,000 clones, 84% of them present only once. The sample taken for sequencing was blood. V and J are TRBV19 and TRBJ2-1, with a weak D call TRBD1 (7 bases). The TCR comes from a person aged 18 to 69 in good health. The CDR3 spells CASSTGGLNEQFF. CDR3 DNA sequence: TGTGCCAGTAGTACAGGGGGGCTCAATGAGCAGTTCTTC.